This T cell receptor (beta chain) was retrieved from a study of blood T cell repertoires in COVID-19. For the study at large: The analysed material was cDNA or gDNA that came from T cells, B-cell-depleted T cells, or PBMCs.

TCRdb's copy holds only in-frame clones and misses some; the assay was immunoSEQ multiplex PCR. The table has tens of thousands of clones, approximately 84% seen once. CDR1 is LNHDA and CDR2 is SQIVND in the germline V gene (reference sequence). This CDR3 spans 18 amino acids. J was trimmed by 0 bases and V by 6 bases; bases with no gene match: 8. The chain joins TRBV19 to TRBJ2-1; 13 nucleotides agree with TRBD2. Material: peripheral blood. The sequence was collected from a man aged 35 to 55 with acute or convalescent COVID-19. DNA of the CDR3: TGTGCCAGTAGCTACCGGACTAGCGGGGGTTCCTCCTACAATGAGCAGTTCTTC. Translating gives CASSYRTSGGSSYNEQFF.